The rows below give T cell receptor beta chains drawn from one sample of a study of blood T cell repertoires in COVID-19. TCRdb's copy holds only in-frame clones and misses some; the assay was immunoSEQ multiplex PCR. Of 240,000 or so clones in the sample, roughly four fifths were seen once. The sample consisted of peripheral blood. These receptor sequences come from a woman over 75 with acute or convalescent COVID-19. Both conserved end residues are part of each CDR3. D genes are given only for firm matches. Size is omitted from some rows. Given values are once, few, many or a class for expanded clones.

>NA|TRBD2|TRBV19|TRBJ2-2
TGTGCCAGTAGTTTTTCCCGGGACTACTCGGCCGGGGAGCTGTTTTTT
CASSFSRDYSAGELFF
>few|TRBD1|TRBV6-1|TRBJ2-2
TGTGCCAGCAGTGAATACAGGGGGAACACCGGGGAGCTGTTTTTT
CASSEYRGNTGELFF
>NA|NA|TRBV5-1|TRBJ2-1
TGCGCCAGCAGCGAAAGACAGGACCCATACAATGAGCAGTTCTTC
CASSERQDPYNEQFF
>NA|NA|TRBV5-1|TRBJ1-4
TGCGCCAGCAGCTTAGATCAGGGCGGTGAAAAACTGTTTTTT
CASSLDQGGEKLFF
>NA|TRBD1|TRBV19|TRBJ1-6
TGTGCCAGTAGTAACCGGGACAGTAATTCACCCCTCCACTTT
CASSNRDSNSPLHF
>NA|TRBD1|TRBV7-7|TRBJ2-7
TGTGCTAGCAGCTTAATGGGACAGGTCTACTACGAGCAGTACTTC
CASSLMGQVYYEQYF
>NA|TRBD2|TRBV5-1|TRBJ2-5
TGCGCCAGCAGCCTAACTAGCGGGTCCCTTAGGGAGACCCAGTACTTC
CASSLTSGSLRETQYF
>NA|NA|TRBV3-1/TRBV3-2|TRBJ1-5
TGTGCCAGCAGCGGTTCGGGGGACAATCAGCCCCAGCATTTT
CASSGSGDNQPQHF
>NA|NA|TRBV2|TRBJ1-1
TGTGCCAGCAGTGAGACAGCCTCTCACACTGAAGCTTTCTTT
CASSETASHTEAFF
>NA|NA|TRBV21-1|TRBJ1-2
TGTGCCAGCAGCAAAGGGGCCACGGGGGATCGGGGAAGCTATGGCTACACCTTC
CASSKGATGDRGSYGYTF
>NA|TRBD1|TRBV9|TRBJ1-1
TGTGCCAGCAGCGGCGGAGACAGGGGGCGGATGAACACTGAAGCTTTCTTT
CASSGGDRGRMNTEAFF
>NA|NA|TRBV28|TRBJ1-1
TGTGCCAGCAGACTAAACAGGGCGACTGAAGCTTTCTTT
CASRLNRATEAFF
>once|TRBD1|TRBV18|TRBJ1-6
TGTGCCAGCTCCCAGGACAGGAACCCTTATAATTCACCCCTCCACTTT
CASSQDRNPYNSPLHF
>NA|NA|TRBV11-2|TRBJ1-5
TGTGCCAGCAGCTTAGGGCTGGGGGGGAGCAATCAGCCCCAGCATTTT
CASSLGLGGSNQPQHF
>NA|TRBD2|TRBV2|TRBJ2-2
TGTGCCAGCAGGTTAGCGGGGGGCCAGAACACCGGGGAGCTGTTTTTT
CASRLAGGQNTGELFF
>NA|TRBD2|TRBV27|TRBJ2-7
TGTGCCAGCAGTTGGACTAGCGGGGGCGAGCAGTACTTC
CASSWTSGGEQYF
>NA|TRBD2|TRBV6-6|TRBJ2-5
TGTGCCAGCAGTTACCCCGGGACTAGCGCGGAGACCCAGTACTTC
CASSYPGTSAETQYF
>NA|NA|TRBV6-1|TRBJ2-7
TGTGCCAGCAGTGAACATGGTAGCAGGGGTCATCCCGAGCAGTACTTC
CASSEHGSRGHPEQYF
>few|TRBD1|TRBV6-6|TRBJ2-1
TGTGCCAGCAAGGGGGCTCAGGGCCATGAGCAGTTCTTC
CASKGAQGHEQFF
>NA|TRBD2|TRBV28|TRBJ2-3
TGTGCCAGCAGACCGAGCGGGGGGGCCGAGACAGATACGCAGTATTTT
CASRPSGGAETDTQYF
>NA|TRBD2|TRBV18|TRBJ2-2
TGTGCCAGCTCACCCAACGGGAGGGGTTCAAACACCGGGGAGCTGTTTTTT
CASSPNGRGSNTGELFF
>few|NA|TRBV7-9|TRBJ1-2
TGTGCCAGCAGCTTAGGACAGGCGGAAATGTTGTTAGTTGATGGCTACACCTTC
CASSLGQAEMLLVDGYTF
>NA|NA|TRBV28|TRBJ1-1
TGTGCCAGCAGTTTCACGGGTAACACTGAAGCTTTCTTT
CASSFTGNTEAFF
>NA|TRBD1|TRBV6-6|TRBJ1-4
TGTGCCAGCAGCAGCACAGGGGGAGATGAAAAACTGTTTTTT
CASSSTGGDEKLFF
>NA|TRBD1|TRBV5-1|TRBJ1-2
TGCGCCAGCAGCCTGGGGACAGGAAGGGGCACCTTC
CASSLGTGRGTF
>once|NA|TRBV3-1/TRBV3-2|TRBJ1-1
TGTGCCAGCAGCGACCGGACATTCCATGAAGCTTTCTTT
CASSDRTFHEAFF
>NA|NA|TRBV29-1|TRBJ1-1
TGCAGCACCGAGGACAGACAGAACACTGAAGCTTTCTTT
CSTEDRQNTEAFF
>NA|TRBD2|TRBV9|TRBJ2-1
TGTGCCAGCAGCGTAGTGAACGGGGGGAGGAGTGAGCAGTTCTTC
CASSVVNGGRSEQFF
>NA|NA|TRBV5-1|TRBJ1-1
TGCGCCAGCAGCTTGGCCCCCTCGGGGGGTATGGAAGCTTTCTTT
CASSLAPSGGMEAFF
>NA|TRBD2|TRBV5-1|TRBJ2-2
TGCGCCAGCAGCCCCCCGGGAGGCACCGGGGAGCTGTTTTTT
CASSPPGGTGELFF
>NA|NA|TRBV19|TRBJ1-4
TGTGCCAGTAGTACTAGTGAAAAACTGTTTTTT
CASSTSEKLFF
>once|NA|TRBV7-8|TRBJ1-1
TGTGCCAGCAGCTTAGTCCGGAGCGGAACTGAAGCTTTCTTT
CASSLVRSGTEAFF
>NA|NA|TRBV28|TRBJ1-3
TGTGCCAGCAGCCCTGACTGGGGCCTCATCTCTGGAAACACCATATATTTT
CASSPDWGLISGNTIYF
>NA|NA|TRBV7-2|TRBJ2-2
TGTGCCAGCAGCTTTAAAACAGCGAACACCGGGGAGCTGTTTTTT
CASSFKTANTGELFF
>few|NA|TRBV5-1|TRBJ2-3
TGCGCCAGCAGCTTGGGGGACTATACGCAGTATTTT
CASSLGDYTQYF
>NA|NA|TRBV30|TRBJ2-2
TGTGCCTGGGGGGAGAGGGCCGGGGAGCTGTTTTTT
CAWGERAGELFF
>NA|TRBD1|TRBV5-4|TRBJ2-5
TGTGCCACCTCAACCCGGACAGGGCCCGGGGCCCAGTACTTC
CATSTRTGPGAQYF
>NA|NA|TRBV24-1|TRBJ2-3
TGTGCCACCAGTGAGGCCCTAGGTGACCTACACACAGATACGCAGTATTTT
CATSEALGDLHTDTQYF
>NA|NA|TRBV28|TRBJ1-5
TGTGCCAGCACCTACTACAGGGTTGTGAATCAGCCCCAGCATTTT
CASTYYRVVNQPQHF
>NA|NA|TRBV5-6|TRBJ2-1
TGTGCCAGCAGCTGGAACAGGGTACTCAGCAATGAGCAGTTCTTC
CASSWNRVLSNEQFF
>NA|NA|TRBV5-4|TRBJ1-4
TGTGCCAGCAGCCCGGACGGGGGAGGTGAGGAAAAACTGTTTTTT
CASSPDGGGEEKLFF
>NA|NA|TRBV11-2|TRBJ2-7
TGTGCCAGCAGCTTAGTTCGCGATAACGGGTACGAGCAGTACTTC
CASSLVRDNGYEQYF
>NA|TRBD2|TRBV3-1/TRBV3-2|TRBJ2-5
TGTGCCAGCAGCACCTGGAAGCGGGGGGGCCAAGAGACCCAGTACTTC
CASSTWKRGGQETQYF
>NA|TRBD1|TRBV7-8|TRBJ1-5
TGTGCCAGCAGCTTAGGGGACAGGTTCAATCAGCCCCAGCATTTT
CASSLGDRFNQPQHF
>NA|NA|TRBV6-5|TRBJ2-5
TGTGCCAGCATAGGGGCGCAAGAGACCCAGTACTTC
CASIGAQETQYF
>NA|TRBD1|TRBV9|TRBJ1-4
TGTGCCAGCAGCGTAGGGACAGGGTCCAATGAAAAACTGTTTTTT
CASSVGTGSNEKLFF
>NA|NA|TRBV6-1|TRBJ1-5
TGTGCCAGCACCACTCAGGGAAATCAGCCCCAGCATTTT
CASTTQGNQPQHF
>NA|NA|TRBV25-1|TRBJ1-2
TGTGCCAGCAGTGAATATATAAGTGTCAGGGGAGATGGCTACACCTTC
CASSEYISVRGDGYTF
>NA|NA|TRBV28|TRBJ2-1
TGTGCCACCCGTATTGGAGGGGGGGCAACCTACAATGAGCAGTTCTTC
CATRIGGGATYNEQFF
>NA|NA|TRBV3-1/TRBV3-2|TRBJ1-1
TGTGCCAGCAGCTTCAGGGGCCTGAACACTGAAGCTTTCTTT
CASSFRGLNTEAFF
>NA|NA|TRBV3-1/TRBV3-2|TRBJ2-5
TGTGCCAGCAGCCTACTTACAGGGGAGACCCAGTACTTC
CASSLLTGETQYF
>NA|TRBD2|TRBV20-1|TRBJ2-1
TGCAGTGCTAGTGCGGGGGGGCAATTAATTATGGGTGAGCAGTTCTTC
CSASAGGQLIMGEQFF
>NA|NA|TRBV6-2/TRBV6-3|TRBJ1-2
TGTGCCAGCAGTTACTCACGGCAGGGGAACTATGGCTACACCTTC
CASSYSRQGNYGYTF
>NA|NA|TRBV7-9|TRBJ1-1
TGTGCCAGCAGCCCCGGGATCTCGACGAACACTGAAGCTTTCTTT
CASSPGISTNTEAFF
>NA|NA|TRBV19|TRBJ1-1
TGTGCCAGTAGCTCCGCGGGATTGAGCACTGAAGCTTTCTTT
CASSSAGLSTEAFF